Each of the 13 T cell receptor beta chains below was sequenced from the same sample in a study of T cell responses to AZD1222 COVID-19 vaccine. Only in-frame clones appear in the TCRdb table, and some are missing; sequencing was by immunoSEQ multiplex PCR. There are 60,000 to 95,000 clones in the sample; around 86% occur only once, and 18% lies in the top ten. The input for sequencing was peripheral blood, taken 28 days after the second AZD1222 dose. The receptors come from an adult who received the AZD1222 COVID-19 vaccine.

The DNA for the CDR3 is TGTGCCAGCAGTTACCTGGACAGGGCTCACGTCCTGACTTTC. This encodes CASSYLDRAHVLTF. V gene TRBV6-2 or TRBV6-3 combines with J gene TRBJ2-6; 8 positions agree with TRBD1. CDR1 and CDR2 (germline): MNHEY, SVGEGT. V gave up 2 bases and J gave up 11 bases; unmatched junction bases: 5. The CDR3 contains 14 residues.

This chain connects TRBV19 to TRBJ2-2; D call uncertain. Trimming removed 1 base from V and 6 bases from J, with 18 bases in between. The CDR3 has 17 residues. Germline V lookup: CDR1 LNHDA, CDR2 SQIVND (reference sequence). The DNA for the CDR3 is TGTGCCAGTAGTATAGGTAGGGTAAGGTTTCCGGCCGGGGAGCTGTTTTTT. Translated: CASSIGRVRFPAGELFF. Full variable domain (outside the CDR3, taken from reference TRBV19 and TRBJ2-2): DGGITQSPKYLFRKEGQNVTLSCEQNLNHDAMYWYRQDPGQGLRLIYYSQIVNDFQKGDIAEGYSVSREKKESFPLTVTSAQKNPTAFYLCASSIGRVRFPAGELFFGEGSRLTVL.

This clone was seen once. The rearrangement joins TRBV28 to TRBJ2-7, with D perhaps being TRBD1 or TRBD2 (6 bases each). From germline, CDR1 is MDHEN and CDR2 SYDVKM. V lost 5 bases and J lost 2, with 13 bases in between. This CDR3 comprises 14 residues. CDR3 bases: TGTGCCAGCAGTACCCCGGGGGCCGCCTACGAGCAGTACTTC. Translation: CASSTPGAAYEQYF.

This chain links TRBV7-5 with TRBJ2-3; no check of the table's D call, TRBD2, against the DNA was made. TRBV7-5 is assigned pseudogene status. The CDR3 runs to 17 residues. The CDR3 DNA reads TGTGTCAGAAAAAAAATAAAGCCTAGCGGGGTCACAGATACGCAGTATTTT. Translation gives CVRKKIKPSGVTDTQYF.

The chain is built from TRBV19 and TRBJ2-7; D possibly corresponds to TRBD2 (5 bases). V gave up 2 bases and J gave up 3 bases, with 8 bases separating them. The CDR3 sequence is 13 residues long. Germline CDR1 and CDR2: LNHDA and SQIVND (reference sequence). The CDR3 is CASSIIGNYEQYF. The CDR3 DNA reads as TGTGCCAGTAGTATAATCGGGAACTACGAGCAGTACTTC. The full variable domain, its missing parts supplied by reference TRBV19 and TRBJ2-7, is DGGITQSPKYLFRKEGQNVTLSCEQNLNHDAMYWYRQDPGQGLRLIYYSQIVNDFQKGDIAEGYSVSREKKESFPLTVTSAQKNPTAFYLCASSIIGNYEQYFGPGTRLTVT.

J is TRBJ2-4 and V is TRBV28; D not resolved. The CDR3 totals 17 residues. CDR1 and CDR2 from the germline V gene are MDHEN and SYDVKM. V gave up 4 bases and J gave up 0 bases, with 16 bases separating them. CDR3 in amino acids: CASSSPLEVLAKNIQYF. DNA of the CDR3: TGTGCCAGCAGTTCCCCCCTCGAGGTCTTAGCCAAAAACATTCAGTACTTC.

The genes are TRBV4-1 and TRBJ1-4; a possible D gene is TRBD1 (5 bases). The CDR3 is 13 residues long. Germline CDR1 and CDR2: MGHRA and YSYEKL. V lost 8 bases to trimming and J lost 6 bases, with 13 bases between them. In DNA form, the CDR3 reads TGCGCCAGCGGGGACGGAAGAGATGAAAAACTGTTTTTT. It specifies CASGDGRDEKLFF.

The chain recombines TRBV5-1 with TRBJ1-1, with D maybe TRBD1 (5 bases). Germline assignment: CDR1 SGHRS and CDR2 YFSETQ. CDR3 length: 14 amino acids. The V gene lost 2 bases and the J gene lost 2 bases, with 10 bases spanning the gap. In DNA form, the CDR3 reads TGCGCCAGCAGCTTTAGGCAGGGAAACACTGAAGCTTTCTTT. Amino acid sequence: CASSFRQGNTEAFF.

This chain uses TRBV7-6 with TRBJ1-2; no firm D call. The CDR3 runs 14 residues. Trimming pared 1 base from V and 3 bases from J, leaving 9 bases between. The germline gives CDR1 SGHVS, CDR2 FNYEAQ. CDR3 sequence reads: CASSLGGMDYGYTF. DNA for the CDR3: TGTGCCAGCAGCTTAGGAGGGATGGACTATGGCTACACCTTC. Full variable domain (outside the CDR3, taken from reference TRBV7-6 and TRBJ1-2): GAGVSQSPRYKVTKRGQDVALRCDPISGHVSLYWYRQALGQGPEFLTYFNYEAQQDKSGLPNDRFSAERPEGSISTLTIQRTEQRDSAMYRCASSLGGMDYGYTFGSGTRLTVV.

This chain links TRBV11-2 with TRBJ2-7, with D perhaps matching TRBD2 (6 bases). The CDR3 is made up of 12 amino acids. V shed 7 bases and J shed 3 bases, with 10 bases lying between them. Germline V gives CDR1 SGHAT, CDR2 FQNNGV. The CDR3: CASNMGGYEQYF. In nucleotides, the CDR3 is TGTGCCAGCAATATGGGGGGCTACGAGCAGTACTTC.

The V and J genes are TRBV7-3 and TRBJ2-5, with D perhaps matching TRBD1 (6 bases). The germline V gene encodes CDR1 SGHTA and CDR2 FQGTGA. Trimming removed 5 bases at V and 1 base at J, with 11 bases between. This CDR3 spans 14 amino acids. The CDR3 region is CASSPQGLQETQYF. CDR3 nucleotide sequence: TGTGCCAGCAGCCCACAGGGCCTCCAAGAGACCCAGTACTTC.

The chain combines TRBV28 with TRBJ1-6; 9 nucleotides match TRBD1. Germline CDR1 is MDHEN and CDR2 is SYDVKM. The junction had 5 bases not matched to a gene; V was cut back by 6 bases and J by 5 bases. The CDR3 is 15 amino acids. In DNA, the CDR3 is TGTGCCAGCAGGGAAGGGACAGGGAATAATTCACCCCTCCACTTT. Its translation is CASREGTGNNSPLHF.

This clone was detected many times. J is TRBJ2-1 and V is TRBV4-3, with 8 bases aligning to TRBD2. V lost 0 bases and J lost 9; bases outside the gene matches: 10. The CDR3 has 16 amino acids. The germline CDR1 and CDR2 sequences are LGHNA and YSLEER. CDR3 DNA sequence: TGCGCCAGCAGCCAAGATCGGGGCGGGGGGTCTGGTGAGCAGTTCTTC. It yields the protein CASSQDRGGGSGEQFF.